Presented here are 19 T cell receptor beta chains from one specimen sequenced in a study of blood T cell repertoires in COVID-19. Here immunoSEQ multiplex PCR was the method, and the copy in TCRdb shows in-frame clones only, minus some. This repertoire shows 400,000 or so clones, 75% to 90% found once; its top ten account for roughly 1.1%. Sequenced: PBMCs or T cells enriched from blood (not recorded which). These receptors all come from a man under 40 who had recovered from COVID-19.

The chain uses TRBV19 and TRBJ2-1, with TRBD1 matching over 8 bases. V gave up 6 bases and J gave up 4 bases; unmatched junction bases: 5. Germline loops: CDR1 LNHDA, CDR2 SQIVND (reference sequence). This CDR3 has 14 residues. This CDR3 is CASSRGPLYNEQFF. In DNA form, the CDR3 reads TGTGCCAGTAGCAGGGGGCCCCTATACAATGAGCAGTTCTTC.

This chain joins TRBV7-9 and TRBJ2-1, with 10 bases matching TRBD1. J lost 4 bases, V lost 5 bases, and 8 bases had no gene match. This CDR3 has 16 amino acids. Germline assignment: CDR1 SEHNR and CDR2 FQNEAQ (reference sequence). The CDR3 region is CASSPKGQGYYNEQFF. As DNA, the CDR3 is TGTGCCAGCAGCCCGAAGGGACAGGGGTATTACAATGAGCAGTTCTTC.

This clone was recorded only once. The CDR3 here is CASRTAVDTGELFF. CDR3 nucleotides: TGCGCCAGCAGAACAGCGGTGGACACCGGGGAGCTGTTTTTT. The chain couples TRBV5-1 to TRBJ2-2, with D maybe TRBD2 (5 bases). This CDR3 is built from 14 residues. Trimming removed 5 bases at V and 3 bases at J, with 11 bases between. The V gene's germline CDR1 is SGHRS and CDR2 YFSETQ. The whole variable domain, remainder taken from reference TRBV5-1 and TRBJ2-2, is KAGVTQTPRYLIKTRGQQVTLSCSPISGHRSVSWYQQTPGQGLQFLFEYFSETQRNKGNFPGRFSGRQFSNSRSEMNVSTLELGDSALYLCASRTAVDTGELFFGEGSRLTVL.

The rearrangement links TRBV7-9 to TRBJ2-3, with 9 bases matching TRBD2. Per germline, CDR1 SEHNR and CDR2 FQNEAQ (reference sequence). The J segment lost 8 bases and the V segment lost 5 bases, leaving 11 bases of the junction unmatched. The CDR3 is 15 amino acids. The CDR3 DNA sequence: TGTGCCAGCAGCAGCGTTAGCGGGAGTTACGCTACGCAGTATTTT. Translated: CASSSVSGSYATQYF.

The genes are TRBV3-1 (or the pseudogene TRBV3-2) and TRBJ1-2; D remains unclear. Germline CDR1 reads LGHDT; CDR2 reads YNNKEL (reference sequence). V lost 4 bases and J 4 bases, leaving 16 bases between the germline ends. This CDR3 is 15 amino acids long. CDR3 DNA sequence: TGTGCCAGCAGCCCCCCTTTTGTTGGAGGCTATGGCTACACCTTC. It translates to CASSPPFVGGYGYTF.

This chain links TRBV10-3 with TRBJ2-7, with 12 bases matching TRBD1. V lost 10 bases, J lost 7 bases, and 8 bases stayed unmatched. The germline V gene encodes CDR1 ENHRY and CDR2 SYGVKD. This CDR3 is 13 amino acids long. The CDR3 nucleotides are TGTGCCACCCAGGGACAGGGGGCGGAGGAGCAGTACTTC. Residues: CATQGQGAEEQYF.

The CDR3 protein is CASSLSGVAGTDTQYF. The CDR3 DNA follows: TGCGCCAGCAGCTTGAGTGGAGTAGCGGGCACAGATACGCAGTATTTT. This chain joins TRBV5-1 and TRBJ2-3, with TRBD2 as a possible D gene (6 bases). V lost 1 base and J 1 base, leaving 13 bases between the germline ends. Germline values: CDR1 SGHRS, CDR2 YFSETQ. The length of the CDR3 is 16 residues.

The chain carries TRBV5-1 and TRBJ1-2, with a weak D call TRBD1 (5 bases). V was clipped by 0 bases and J by 4 bases, with 10 bases between them. The CDR3 spans 14 residues. Per germline, CDR1 SGHRS and CDR2 YFSETQ. CDR3 DNA sequence: TGCGCCAGCAGCTTGGTAGGGGCCTCCTATGGCTACACCTTC. This gives the protein CASSLVGASYGYTF.

J is TRBJ1-1 and V is TRBV3-1 (or the pseudogene TRBV3-2); tentatively, D is TRBD1 (5 bases). Germline CDR1 LGHDT, CDR2 YNNKEL (reference sequence). This CDR3 region has 16 residues. V shed 0 bases and J shed 5 bases, with 16 bases lying between them. CDR3 sequence reads: CASSQDWRGSKTEAFF. The CDR3 DNA is TGTGCCAGCAGCCAAGACTGGAGGGGTTCGAAGACTGAAGCTTTCTTT.

The rearrangement uses TRBV29-1 and TRBJ1-1; the match to TRBD1 covers 9 bases. CDR3 size: 12 residues. Per germline, CDR1 SQVTM and CDR2 ANQGSEA. Trimming removed 4 bases from V and 6 bases from J; junction bases left unmatched: 3. The DNA for the CDR3 is TGCAGCGTTGGGACAGGGGTCGCTGAAGCTTTCTTT. It translates to CSVGTGVAEAFF.

CDR3 sequence: CASSSEGGGSGYEQYF. CDR3 nucleotide sequence: TGTGCCAGCAGTTCAGAGGGGGGCGGGAGTGGCTACGAGCAGTACTTC. This chain links TRBV28 with TRBJ2-7; possible D gene TRBD2, 7 bases. The germline CDR1 and CDR2 sequences are MDHEN and SYDVKM. The CDR3 sequence is 16 residues long. V lost 4 bases, J lost 3 bases, and 19 bases lay in between.

The chain joins TRBV2 to TRBJ2-3, with 10 bases aligning to TRBD2. CDR3 length: 16 residues. The germline gives CDR1 SNHLY, CDR2 FYNNEI. With V trimmed by 7 bases and J by 4 bases, 11 bases remained unmatched. CDR3 sequence reads: CASINGLAGASDTQYF. In DNA form, the CDR3 reads TGTGCCAGCATCAATGGGCTAGCGGGAGCCTCAGATACGCAGTATTTT.

The rearrangement links TRBV7-8 to TRBJ1-1; D gene ambiguous. This CDR3 has 12 residues. Germline CDR1 and CDR2: SGHVS and FQNEAQ. The V gene lost 5 bases and the J gene lost 3 bases, with 7 bases spanning the gap. The CDR3 region has the DNA TGTGCCAGCAGCCGCTTGTACACTGAAGCTTTCTTT. It translates to CASSRLYTEAFF.

In this sample, this clone turned up once. The CDR3 here is CASSLGQAPEKLFF. The CDR3 DNA reads TGCGCCAGCAGCCTCGGACAGGCTCCGGAAAAACTGTTTTTT. This chain connects TRBV5-1 to TRBJ1-4; 7 bases are shared with TRBD1. Germline CDR1 SGHRS, CDR2 YFSETQ. The CDR3 has 14 residues. V shed 4 bases, J shed 8 bases, and the junction held 8 bases outside the gene matches.

This rearrangement joins TRBV6-1 to TRBJ2-7, with TRBD1 matching over 9 bases. V lost 3 bases and J lost 3; bases outside the gene matches: 12. CDR1 and CDR2 from the germline V gene are MNHNS and SASEGT. The CDR3 runs to 17 residues. As DNA, the CDR3 is TGTGCCAGCAGTGATCCCGGAGCGGGACAGGGTAGCTACGAGCAGTACTTC. It is translated as CASSDPGAGQGSYEQYF.

This clone was recorded a few times. The rearrangement links TRBV2 to TRBJ1-1; 7 nucleotides align to TRBD1. In germline, CDR1 is SNHLY, CDR2 FYNNEI. V dropped 8 bases and J dropped 6; count of bases not matched to a gene: 12. The CDR3 totals 14 residues. The CDR3 here is CASARDSGSSEAFF. The CDR3 DNA reads as TGTGCCAGCGCTCGGGACAGCGGGTCCTCTGAAGCTTTCTTT.

The sample holds a few counts of this clone. V and J are TRBV7-9 and TRBJ1-1; a possible D gene is TRBD1 (5 bases). CDR1 SEHNR and CDR2 FQNEAQ come from the germline V gene (reference sequence). The CDR3 sequence is 14 residues long. Trimming took off 3 bases at V and 4 bases at J, with 12 bases between the two ends. CDR3: CASSLAGLGTEAFF. CDR3 nucleotides: TGTGCCAGCAGCTTGGCAGGGTTGGGCACTGAAGCTTTCTTT.

The V gene is TRBV6-5, the J gene TRBJ2-1, with 11 bases aligning to TRBD2. V trimming: 6 bases; J trimming: 4 bases; junction bases outside the gene matches: 2. Germline CDR1 reads MNHEY; CDR2 reads SVGAGI. The CDR3 length is 14 residues. The CDR3 bases are TGTGCCAGCAGGACTAGCGGGACATACAATGAGCAGTTCTTC. This codes for CASRTSGTYNEQFF.

The V call is TRBV5-1, the J call TRBJ2-1; 8 bases fit TRBD1. The CDR3 loop spans 14 amino acids. V gave up 0 bases and J gave up 7 bases; unmatched junction bases: 3. Germline V lookup: CDR1 SGHRS, CDR2 YFSETQ. In DNA, the CDR3 is TGCGCCAGCAGCTTGGGGACAGGGTTAAATGAGCAGTTCTTC. Its translation is CASSLGTGLNEQFF.